A single sample gave rise to the 9 T cell receptor beta chains below, sequenced in a study of cytomegalovirus exposure and HLA in healthy donors listed by TCRdb under 2017. Library preparation was by the immunoSEQ multiplex PCR assay. TCRdb obtained this table from immuneACCESS and retained in-frame rearrangements with V and J assigned. These tables miss some clones; where compared with another copy, unresolved V genes account for less than half of the shortfall, and the remainder is unexplained. This sample is represented by about 98,000 clones; roughly nine tenths of them were singletons. Roughly 3.9% of the sample belongs to the ten largest clones. Sequences were obtained from PBMCs. These receptors were obtained from a woman under 40 in good health and CMV-seronegative.

The rearrangement joins TRBV18 to TRBJ2-7, with D perhaps TRBD1 (6 bases). Germline V gene data show CDR1 as KGHSH and CDR2 as LQKENI. This CDR3 comprises 14 residues. The V and J ends lost 5 bases and 3 bases respectively, with 14 bases between them. The CDR3 is CASSTNRDGYEQYF. For the CDR3, the DNA is TGTGCCAGCTCAACTAACAGGGATGGCTACGAGCAGTACTTC.

The genes are TRBV19 and TRBJ1-2; 12 nucleotides agree with TRBD1. Germline V gene sequence: CDR1 LNHDA, CDR2 SQIVND (reference sequence). With V trimmed by 5 bases and J by 8 bases, 6 bases remained unmatched. The CDR3 covers 14 residues. As DNA, the CDR3 is TGTGCCAGTAGTCCGGGACAGGGGGCTAAGGGCTACACCTTC. Translation: CASSPGQGAKGYTF.

The chain employs TRBV6-1 and TRBJ1-6, with D maybe TRBD1 (5 bases). The CDR3 runs to 16 residues. Trimming removed 4 bases from V and 7 bases from J, with 17 bases in between. Looked up from germline, CDR1 is MNHNS and CDR2 is SASEGT. Here the CDR3 DNA reads TGTGCCAGCAGTGCGTCGACCGGAGGGGCCAATTCACCCCTCCACTTT. Translation gives CASSASTGGANSPLHF.

This clone was seen a single time. V gene TRBV6-5 combines with J gene TRBJ2-7; tentative D call: TRBD1 (6 bases). The CDR3 loop spans 14 amino acids. In germline, CDR1 is MNHEY, CDR2 SVGAGI. Trimming removed 7 bases from V and 7 bases from J, with 20 bases in between. CDR3 DNA sequence: TGTGCCAGCAATCTCAACCAGGGGCCCGGAGAGCAGTACTTC. It translates to CASNLNQGPGEQYF.

V gene TRBV6-5 combines with J gene TRBJ2-7, with D maybe TRBD2 (5 bases). The germline gives CDR1 MNHEY, CDR2 SVGAGI. Deletions cut 6 bases from V and 2 bases from J, with 17 bases between. This CDR3 spans 15 amino acids. The CDR3 loop reads CASSSPSGFTYEQYF. CDR3 coding DNA: TGTGCCAGCAGCTCCCCCTCGGGGTTCACCTACGAGCAGTACTTC.

The rearrangement links TRBV6-1 to TRBJ2-1; 8 bases fit TRBD2. CDR1 MNHNS and CDR2 SASEGT come from the germline V gene. There are 18 residues in the CDR3. V was pared by 4 bases and J by 2 bases, with 13 bases of the junction left unmatched. The CDR3 region is CASSVRGGGYGTYNEQFF. For the CDR3, the DNA is TGTGCCAGCAGTGTCCGGGGGGGCGGGTACGGAACCTACAATGAGCAGTTCTTC.

This sequence joins TRBV2 and TRBJ2-5; 10 bases are shared with TRBD2. Germline assignment: CDR1 SNHLY and CDR2 FYNNEI. This CDR3 contains 13 residues. The V gene end was trimmed by 11 bases and the J gene end by 4 bases; junction bases not matched to a gene: 7. For the CDR3, the DNA is TGTGCCTCCCTGAGCGGGGGGGGAGAGACCCAGTACTTC. It yields the protein CASLSGGGETQYF. The complete variable domain, with remaining parts taken from reference TRBV2 and TRBJ2-5, reads EPEVTQTPSHQVTQMGQEVILRCVPISNHLYFYWYRQILGQKVEFLVSFYNNEISEKSEIFDDQFSVERPDGSNFTLKIRSTKLEDSAMYFCASLSGGGETQYFGPGTRLLVL.

V usage is TRBV27 and J usage is TRBJ1-5, with a tentative D call TRBD1 (6 bases). Germline-derived CDR1 and CDR2 are MNHEY and SMNVEV (reference sequence). The CDR3 has 17 amino acids. Trimming pared 4 bases from V and 6 bases from J, leaving 22 bases between. The CDR3: CASSSTPTGIGGQPQHF. Here the CDR3 DNA reads TGTGCCAGCAGTTCCACTCCCACAGGGATAGGTGGTCAGCCCCAGCATTTT.

The chain combines TRBV11-2 with TRBJ2-5, with 8 bases aligning to TRBD1. The CDR3 has 15 amino acids. J gave up 2 bases and V 5 bases, and 7 bases lay outside the gene matches. Germline values: CDR1 SGHAT, CDR2 FQNNGV. The CDR3 spells CASSNKDRGQETQYF. The DNA of the CDR3 is TGTGCCAGCAGCAACAAAGACAGGGGACAAGAGACCCAGTACTTC.